This is a list of T cell receptor beta chains from one sample in a study of technical replicates of blood from several donors. Assay: immunoSEQ multiplex PCR; the TCRdb copy retains only in-frame clones and omits some. This table has just under 85,000 clones, around 94% appearing once. Sequenced material: T cells isolated from PBMCs. All receptors come from a human donor in good health. The CDR3 runs from the conserved cysteine through the conserved F or W. D genes are given only for firm matches. Clone size is stated in some rows and not others, as once, few, many or a class when expanded.

d_call,j_call,v_call,cdr3_length,clone_size,cdr3_nt,cdr3_aa
NA,TRBJ1-6,TRBV30,17,NA,TGTGCCTGGAGTGTATCGCGGACAAGCTCCTATAATTCACCCCTCCACTTT,CAWSVSRTSSYNSPLHF
TRBD2,TRBJ2-1,TRBV29-1,16,NA,TGCAGCGTTATACCGGGACTAGCGGGAGCCTTCAATGAGCAGTTCTTC,CSVIPGLAGAFNEQFF
TRBD1,TRBJ1-1,TRBV18,14,NA,TGTGCCAGCTCACCAGGACAGGGGGCCACTGAAGCTTTCTTT,CASSPGQGATEAFF
NA,TRBJ1-1,TRBV28,14,once,TGTGCCAGCAGTTTGGTGGGGCAGCATACTGAAGCTTTCTTT,CASSLVGQHTEAFF
TRBD1,TRBJ1-2,TRBV5-6,13,NA,TGTGCCAGCAGCTTGACAGGGGGCGGTGGCTACACCTTC,CASSLTGGGGYTF
NA,TRBJ2-2,TRBV7-6,16,NA,TGTGCCAGCAGCTTATTCCCGGGAGAGGATACAGGGGAGCTGTTTTTT,CASSLFPGEDTGELFF
NA,TRBJ2-7,TRBV19,14,NA,TGTGCCAGTAGTAGCGGTCGAAAGTCCTACGAGCAGTACTTC,CASSSGRKSYEQYF
NA,TRBJ2-1,TRBV29-1,13,NA,TGCAGCGTTTTGGGGCAGGGGATCAATGAGCAGTTCTTC,CSVLGQGINEQFF
TRBD1,TRBJ2-2,TRBV7-9,16,NA,TGTGCCAGCAGCCAAGGTGGGACAGAGCTCACCGGGGAGCTGTTTTTT,CASSQGGTELTGELFF
NA,TRBJ1-4,TRBV5-1,15,NA,TGCGCCAGCAGCCAACCCGACAGGAATAATGAAAAACTGTTTTTT,CASSQPDRNNEKLFF
NA,TRBJ1-1,TRBV25-1,14,NA,TGTGCCAGCAGTGAAAATTCGGGAGTACCTGAAGCTTTCTTT,CASSENSGVPEAFF
TRBD1,TRBJ1-5,TRBV18,14,few,TGTGCCAGCTCACCTGAGGGGGCTAGTCAGCCCCAGCATTTT,CASSPEGASQPQHF
NA,TRBJ1-1,TRBV7-8,14,once,TGTGCCAGCAGCTTAGTTGGAGAGAACACTGAAGCTTTCTTT,CASSLVGENTEAFF
NA,TRBJ2-3,TRBV4-2,14,NA,TGTGCCAGCAGCCATGGGGCGGGCACAGATACGCAGTATTTT,CASSHGAGTDTQYF
TRBD1,TRBJ2-6,TRBV10-3,15,NA,TGTGCCATCAGTAATGACAGGGCTGGGGCCAACGTCCTGACTTTC,CAISNDRAGANVLTF
NA,TRBJ1-2,TRBV6-6,15,NA,TGTGCCAGCAGTTACTTCGGCGGACCGGGGGAGGGCTACACCTTC,CASSYFGGPGEGYTF
NA,TRBJ1-1,TRBV29-1,13,NA,TGCAGCGTTGTGGGGGGTCTATACACTGAAGCTTTCTTT,CSVVGGLYTEAFF
NA,TRBJ1-5,TRBV6-5,15,NA,TGTGCCAGCGTAAATACAGGGCTATTCAATCAGCCCCAGCATTTT,CASVNTGLFNQPQHF
NA,TRBJ2-2,TRBV6-1,13,once,TGTGCCAGCAGTGAACCTTATACCGGGGAGCTGTTTTTT,CASSEPYTGELFF
TRBD1,TRBJ2-5,TRBV7-9,15,NA,TGTGCCACCCAACGGCCAGGGGGCTCAACAGAGACCCAGTACTTC,CATQRPGGSTETQYF
NA,TRBJ2-2,TRBV30,13,NA,TGTGCCTGGAGTACCGGGAACACCGGGGAGCTGTTTTTT,CAWSTGNTGELFF
NA,TRBJ1-6,TRBV12-5,14,NA,TGTGCTAGTGGTCTTCTCCCGACAGCTTCACCCCTCCACTTT,CASGLLPTASPLHF
NA,TRBJ1-2,TRBV5-6,18,NA,TGTGCCAGCAGCTTGTCCCACTTCCCTTTAGAGATGTTCTATGGCTACACCTTC,CASSLSHFPLEMFYGYTF
NA,TRBJ1-2,TRBV7-9,13,NA,TGTGCCAGCAGCTCCTTCGGACAAGACGGCTACACCTTC,CASSSFGQDGYTF
TRBD2,TRBJ2-1,TRBV6-1,16,NA,TGTGCCAGCATTGAGGTTCCGGGACTAGCATATGATGAGCAGTTCTTC,CASIEVPGLAYDEQFF
NA,TRBJ1-2,TRBV2,15,NA,TGTGCCAGCAGTGTCGACCGACAGGCCCTCTATGGCTACACCTTC,CASSVDRQALYGYTF
NA,TRBJ2-3,TRBV5-1,13,NA,TGCGCCAGCAGTTCCTCGGGGACAGATACGCAGTATTTT,CASSSSGTDTQYF